This TCR beta chain is from a study of shared clonotypes between healthy human individuals. Study-level background: Contributing individuals were a couple of females and three males aged 18 to 49. CD4 naive cells filled three plates per donor, CD4 memory three, CD8 naive two and CD8 memory one.

Template for every sorted-subset replicate PCR totaled roughly 210 ng DNA, around 33,000 T cell genomes. Libraries were prepared by immunoSEQ multiplex PCR; TCRdb keeps only in-frame clonotypes and omits some of them. The sample holds 2 million to 2.5 million clones, around 95% seen once. This CDR3 has 14 amino acids. Germline loops: CDR1 MNHEY, CDR2 SVGAGI. The V and J ends lost 4 bases and 3 bases, in that order; junction bases with no gene match: 1. Negatively enriched CD4+ T cells were divided by CD45RA into naive and memory. On this clone: This sample also contains other DNA sequences that code for the same CDR3.

The clonotype was recovered from a man between 18 and 29 years old in good health. J is TRBJ2-7 and V is TRBV6-5; TRBD2 matches at 12 bases. The sample consisted of naive CD4+ T cells sorted from blood. Subset indicated: CD45RA+ positively selected. CDR3 loop: CASSSTSGSYEQYF. The CDR3 nucleotides read TGTGCCAGCAGTTCGACTAGCGGGAGCTACGAGCAGTACTTC.